These 27 T cell receptor beta chains share one sample of origin, sequenced in a study of vaccination effects on CD4 cells after COVID-19 (dated by TCRdb to between 2021 and 2022). These receptors' antigens are unknown. In the ViraFEST assay, PBMC were stimulated with viral peptide pools, and TCR sequencing was then used to find antigen-specific CD4+ T cell clonotypes based on their expansion. After around 11 days of culture, CD4+ T cells were isolated with the EasySep CD4+ T cell isolation kit. Healthy vaccine recipients had no prior SARS-CoV-2 infection, confirmed by negative nucleocapsid antibodies before and after vaccination. The receptor library was made with the immunoSEQ multiplex PCR assay. The table comes from immuneACCESS by way of TCRdb, which keeps in-frame sequences with V and J called. Part of the clones is missing from these tables; in studies checked, under half for an unresolved V gene and the rest for unknown reasons. Counted in this sample were fewer than 25,000 clones; 70% to 80% of them appeared once. Clones ranked in the top ten supply approximately 12% of the sample.

Material: CD4+ T cells from PBMCs cultured with HCoV-OC43 spike peptides, obtained before COVID-19 vaccination. The cell subset or site label of this sample denotes: HCoV-OC43 spike overlapping peptide pool stimulation. The receptor source for this set is a human donor who received a COVID-19 vaccine.

The rearrangement joins TRBV6-5 to TRBJ1-4; D not resolved. The germline V and J ends were trimmed by 6 bases and 8 bases, with 10 bases remaining between them. The germline CDR1 and CDR2 sequences are MNHEY and SVGAGI. CDR3 length: 12 residues. This CDR3 reads CASSSRTEKLFF. The CDR3 DNA reads TGTGCCAGCAGCTCCAGGACCGAAAAACTGTTTTTT.

In this sample, this clone turned up a few times. CDR3 in amino acids: CASSTWTLASSYNSPLHF. DNA of the CDR3: TGTGCCAGTAGTACCTGGACACTGGCTAGCTCCTATAATTCACCCCTCCACTTT. The chain uses TRBV19 and TRBJ1-6; possible D gene TRBD1, 5 bases. The germline CDR1 and CDR2 sequences are LNHDA and SQIVND (reference sequence). This CDR3 comprises 18 residues. V shed 4 bases and J shed 0 bases, with 16 bases lying between them.

The chain employs TRBV11-1 and TRBJ2-5, with 8 bases identical to TRBD1. V gave up 2 bases and J gave up 5 bases; unmatched junction bases: 7. The germline gives CDR1 SGHAT, CDR2 FQDESV (reference sequence). The length of the CDR3 is 15 residues. CDR3 bases: TGTGCCAGCAGCTTAAGACAGGGGCACGTGGAGACCCAGTACTTC. It translates to CASSLRQGHVETQYF. Together with reference TRBV11-1 and TRBJ2-5, the CDR3 gives the full variable domain: EAEVAQSPRYKITEKSQAVAFWCDPISGHATLYWYRQILGQGPELLVQFQDESVVDDSQLPKDRFSAERLKGVDSTLKIQPAELGDSAMYLCASSLRQGHVETQYFGPGTRLLVL.

This chain joins TRBV5-4 and TRBJ1-1, with a possible D match to TRBD1 (6 bases). In germline, CDR1 is SGHNT, CDR2 YYREEE (reference sequence). V dropped 5 bases and J dropped 2 bases, with 31 bases sitting between them. This CDR3 spans 20 amino acids. The CDR3 spells CASRPPPTQDFRGVNTEAFF. The CDR3 region has the DNA TGTGCCAGCAGGCCCCCGCCGACCCAGGACTTTAGGGGGGTCAACACTGAAGCTTTCTTT.

The chain links TRBV6-5 to TRBJ1-4; D might be TRBD1 (6 bases). CDR3 size: 14 residues. Germline V gives CDR1 MNHEY, CDR2 SVGAGI. V lost 8 bases, J lost 2 bases, and 12 bases lay in between. CDR3 sequence (DNA): TGTGCCAGCGCCAGGGGTTGGACTAATGAAAAACTGTTTTTT. It yields the protein CASARGWTNEKLFF.

About this clone: Compared with germline, one end of the junction differs, possibly owing to a read error. The chain is built from TRBV6-5 and TRBJ2-1; 12 nucleotides line up with TRBD2. CDR3 length: 12 residues. From germline, CDR1 is MNHEY and CDR2 SVGAGI. The CDR3 bases are TGTGCCAGCAGGTCTAGCGGGGGGGCCTTGGTCTTC. Its translation is CASRSSGGALVF.

The V and J genes are TRBV18 and TRBJ2-2; D possibly corresponds to TRBD1 (6 bases). The CDR3 consists of 14 residues. The V end lost 6 bases, the J end lost 3 bases, and 11 bases lay between the germline ends. Germline V CDR1 and CDR2: KGHSH, LQKENI. Here the CDR3 reads CASSGTLDTGELFF. In nucleotides, the CDR3 is TGTGCCAGCTCCGGGACACTAGACACCGGGGAGCTGTTTTTT.

This rearrangement joins TRBV29-1 to TRBJ1-1; D ambiguous. The V gene's germline CDR1 is SQVTM and CDR2 ANQGSEA. CDR3 length equals 13 residues. Deletions cut 2 bases from V and 1 base from J, with 8 bases between. CDR3 in DNA: TGCAGCGTTGAATCGAACAGGAACACTGAAGCTTTCTTT. This encodes CSVESNRNTEAFF.

J is TRBJ1-5 and V is TRBV19, with 8 bases identical to TRBD1. The ends lost 4 bases at V and 2 bases at J; junction bases unmatched: 7. CDR1 LNHDA and CDR2 SQIVND come from the germline V gene (reference sequence). The length of the CDR3 is 16 residues. The CDR3 region is CASSTQPTGGNQPQHF. CDR3 DNA: TGTGCCAGTAGTACCCAACCGACAGGGGGCAATCAGCCCCAGCATTTT.

This chain uses TRBV3-1 (or the pseudogene TRBV3-2) with TRBJ1-1, with TRBD1 as a possible D gene (5 bases). The CDR3 loop spans 15 amino acids. Germline CDR1 reads LGHDT; CDR2 reads YNNKEL (reference sequence). Trimming left V 3 bases short and J 4 bases short, with 15 bases between. The CDR3 here is CASSQSDRTRTEAFF. In nucleotides, the CDR3 is TGTGCCAGCAGCCAGTCAGACAGAACCCGCACTGAAGCTTTCTTT.

In its sample, this clone was seen once. The gene calls are TRBV6-4 and TRBJ2-2; 8 nucleotides match TRBD2. With V trimmed by 4 bases and J by 1 base, 2 bases remained unmatched. CDR1 and CDR2 from the germline V gene are MRHNA and SNTAGT. The CDR3 consists of 15 residues. The CDR3, as DNA: TGTGCCAGCAGTGCTACTAGCGGGAACACCGGGGAGCTGTTTTTT. Its protein is CASSATSGNTGELFF.

A few counts support this clone. V and J are TRBV19 and TRBJ1-5; 9 bases match TRBD1. The CDR3 has 15 amino acids. J gave up 4 bases and V 7 bases, and 8 bases lay outside the gene matches. Germline CDR1 and CDR2: LNHDA and SQIVND (reference sequence). The CDR3: CASNPGQGWNQPQHF. The DNA of the CDR3 is TGTGCCAGTAACCCGGGACAGGGTTGGAATCAGCCCCAGCATTTT.

DNA for the CDR3: TGTGCCAGCAGTTCCCAACTCACCGGGGAGCTGTTTTTT. Its translation is CASSSQLTGELFF. The rearrangement links TRBV12-3 or TRBV12-4 to TRBJ2-2; D not resolved. The CDR3 runs to 13 residues. V was cut by 4 bases and J by 4 bases, with 7 bases left in between.

The rearrangement joins TRBV11-3 to TRBJ1-6; D gene uncertain. Trimming took 5 bases from V and 7 from J, leaving 15 bases between them. The CDR3 has 15 residues. The V gene's germline CDR1 is SGHNT and CDR2 YENEEA. The CDR3 DNA sequence: TGTGCCAGCAGCCGGGGTGGGTTTGCAAATTCACCCCTCCACTTT. Protein sequence: CASSRGGFANSPLHF.

The chain employs TRBV2 and TRBJ2-5; D gene uncertain. The V gene's germline CDR1 is SNHLY and CDR2 FYNNEI. The length of the CDR3 is 12 residues. The germline V and J ends were trimmed by 8 bases and 5 bases, with 12 bases remaining between them. The CDR3 loop reads CASELAPETQYF. CDR3 DNA sequence: TGTGCCAGCGAGTTAGCCCCGGAGACCCAGTACTTC. The variable domain in full, completed from reference TRBV2 and TRBJ2-5, reads EPEVTQTPSHQVTQMGQEVILRCVPISNHLYFYWYRQILGQKVEFLVSFYNNEISEKSEIFDDQFSVERPDGSNFTLKIRSTKLEDSAMYFCASELAPETQYFGPGTRLLVL.

The V gene is TRBV20-1, the J gene TRBJ2-1; D unclear. CDR3 length: 11 residues. V was clipped by 7 bases and J by 5 bases, with 9 bases between them. CDR1 and CDR2 from the germline V gene are DFQATT and SNEGSKA (reference sequence). CDR3 bases: TGCAGTGTAACCAGTAACAATGAGCAGTTCTTC. Its translation: CSVTSNNEQFF.

V and J are TRBV5-8 and TRBJ2-7, with 13 bases aligning to TRBD2. This CDR3 has 16 amino acids. The J segment lost 3 bases and the V segment lost 2 bases, leaving 5 bases of the junction unmatched. The germline CDR1 and CDR2 sequences are SGHTS and YDEGEE. Here the CDR3 reads CASSFAGTSGDYEQYF. The DNA for the CDR3 is TGTGCCAGCAGCTTCGCCGGGACTAGCGGGGACTACGAGCAGTACTTC.

This rearrangement joins TRBV23-1 to TRBJ2-7; TRBD1 matches at 9 bases. TRBV23-1 is an ORF; its function is uncertain. The CDR3 runs 16 residues. The trim removed 3 bases at V and 6 bases at J, leaving 12 bases unmatched. CDR3 sequence reads: CASSHHLTGGRGEQYF. CDR3 bases: TGCGCCAGCAGTCACCATTTGACAGGGGGTCGAGGCGAGCAGTACTTC.

The CDR3 DNA reads as TGCGCCAGCCGGCCAGACATTAACTCTGGGGCCAACGTCCTGACTTTC. Translation gives CASRPDINSGANVLTF. The rearrangement links TRBV5-1 to TRBJ2-6; no firm D call. Germline CDR1 SGHRS, CDR2 YFSETQ. There are 16 residues in the CDR3. The V gene lost 7 bases and the J gene lost 0 bases, with 14 bases spanning the gap.

V usage is TRBV25-1 and J usage is TRBJ1-3, with D perhaps matching TRBD1 (6 bases). Germline lookup yields CDR1 MGHDK and CDR2 SYGVNS. The germline V and J ends were trimmed by 1 base and 3 bases, with 10 bases remaining between them. The length of the CDR3 is 15 residues. The CDR3 is CASSESGRGGNTIYF. The CDR3 DNA follows: TGTGCCAGCAGTGAATCGGGCAGGGGTGGAAACACCATATATTTT.

The chain has TRBV6-5 and TRBJ2-1; D gene ambiguous. The length of the CDR3 is 16 residues. Germline V gene lookup returns CDR1 MNHEY and CDR2 SVGAGI. Trimming left V 0 bases short and J 2 bases short, with 11 bases between. DNA of the CDR3: TGTGCCAGCAGTTACTCTTGGCAGGCGCCCTACAATGAGCAGTTCTTC. Its translation is CASSYSWQAPYNEQFF.

In its sample, this clone was seen a few times. V is TRBV20-1 and J is TRBJ1-6; D remains ambiguous. CDR1 and CDR2 (germline): DFQATT, SNEGSKA (reference sequence). The V end lost 3 bases, the J end lost 7 bases, and 13 bases lay between the germline ends. This CDR3 is 14 amino acids long. CDR3: CSASLQAGNSPLHF. Written as DNA, the CDR3 is TGCAGTGCTAGTTTGCAAGCGGGGAATTCACCCCTCCACTTT.

V is TRBV7-8 and J is TRBJ2-3; 11 bases fit TRBD2. There are 18 residues in the CDR3. V trimming: 1 base; J trimming: 0 bases; junction bases outside the gene matches: 6. Germline lookup yields CDR1 SGHVS and CDR2 FQNEAQ. CDR3 DNA: TGTGCCAGCAGCTTAGTTGTGACTAGCGGGGCGAGCACAGATACGCAGTATTTT. It translates to CASSLVVTSGASTDTQYF.

This clone was seen a handful of times. J is TRBJ2-1 and V is TRBV6-5; no clear D gene. CDR3 length: 11 amino acids. Germline CDR1 reads MNHEY; CDR2 reads SVGAGI. V shed 5 bases and J shed 8 bases, with 7 bases lying between them. The CDR3, as DNA: TGTGCCAGCAGTAACACGGATGAGCAGTTCTTC. Its translation: CASSNTDEQFF.

A few counts support this clone. The chain is built from TRBV3-1 (or the pseudogene TRBV3-2) and TRBJ1-2; no clear D. The V and J ends lost 1 base and 2 bases respectively, with 8 bases between them. The CDR3 totals 14 residues. Germline CDR1 reads LGHDT; CDR2 reads YNNKEL (reference sequence). CDR3 sequence reads: CASSQGEGNYGYTF. CDR3 DNA sequence: TGTGCCAGCAGCCAAGGGGAAGGGAACTATGGCTACACCTTC.

This clone was seen once. V is TRBV11-2 and J is TRBJ2-1, with D possibly being TRBD1 (6 bases). Germline V CDR1 and CDR2: SGHAT, FQNNGV. The CDR3 extends over 15 amino acids. The V gene lost 3 bases and the J gene lost 5 bases, with 14 bases spanning the gap. The CDR3 loop reads CASSFAAGVNNEQFF. The DNA of the CDR3 is TGTGCCAGCAGCTTTGCAGCAGGGGTAAACAATGAGCAGTTCTTC.

V gene TRBV4-1 combines with J gene TRBJ2-1; D unclear. The germline V and J ends were trimmed by 5 bases and 0 bases, with 14 bases remaining between them. Germline CDR1 is MGHRA and CDR2 is YSYEKL. The CDR3 spans 16 residues. CDR3 nucleotides: TGCGCCAGCAGCGGCGGATGGGTTGGCTCCTACAATGAGCAGTTCTTC. This gives the protein CASSGGWVGSYNEQFF.